This T cell receptor (beta chain) was documented in a study of T cell changes during pregnancy in multiple sclerosis (dated by TCRdb to the late 2010s). At the level of the whole study: In women with multiple sclerosis, the researchers looked at how the T cell repertoire shifted as pregnancy progressed.

In regard to this clone: The antigen this receptor binds is unknown. Base qualities are not provided; no much larger clone lies one nucleotide away.

Library preparation used the immunoSEQ multiplex PCR assay. Imported from immuneACCESS, the table was reduced by TCRdb to in-frame sequences with V and J called. These copies leave out some clones; in studies compared against another copy, an unresolved V gene accounts for under half, and the cause of the remainder is not known. This sample gives 90,000 to 95,000 clones in total; less than 95% of them show up just once. In total, the top ten clones hold around 0.93% of the sample. V is pruned by 2 bases and J by 5 bases, leaving 8 bases of the junction without a gene match. The germline V gene supplies CDR1 SGHAT and CDR2 FQNNGV. From its cysteine to its phenylalanine, the CDR3 spans 15 amino acids. The read is trimmed to its CDR3 DNA, 45 bases read in frame from base 1.

The specimen was peripheral blood, collected before pregnancy. The origin of this receptor is a female donor with multiple sclerosis, enrolled in a pregnancy study. Recombination connected TRBV11-2 to TRBJ2-5; a stretch of 7 junction bases matches TRBD2. The CDR3 region has the sequence CASSLFGGSGETQYF. In nucleotides, the sequence is TGTGCCAGCAGCTTATTCGGGGGGAGTGGGGAGACCCAGTACTTC.